This TCR beta chain was profiled in a study of T cell changes during pregnancy in multiple sclerosis. The table came from immunoSEQ multiplex PCR; TCRdb's copy has only in-frame clones and leaves some out. The sample holds approximately 100,000 clones, 80% to 95% seen once. This CDR3 is 15 amino acids long. Germline CDR1 and CDR2: SGDLS and YYNGEE. Trimming removed 4 bases from V and 2 bases from J, with 14 bases in between. The input for sequencing was peripheral blood, taken in the second trimester of pregnancy. V and J are TRBV9 and TRBJ2-3, with a tentative D call TRBD2 (5 bases). This TCR came from a female donor with multiple sclerosis, enrolled in a pregnancy study. CDR3 sequence: CASSIVGGITDTQYF. The CDR3 DNA reads as TGTGCCAGCAGCATCGTCGGAGGCATCACAGATACGCAGTATTTT.